The T cell receptor (beta chain) under discussion was sequenced for a study of blood T cell repertoires in COVID-19. Methods used by the authors: Cell counts per sample came from amplifying reference gene primers. Generated by immunoSEQ multiplex PCR, the TCRdb table keeps only in-frame clones and is missing some. V and J calls and clone size are as listed in that table; D and trimming were resolved from the DNA. Of fewer than 400,000 clones detected, about 85% appear once; the ten largest clones hold approximately 1.9%. CDR1 is MGHRA, CDR2 YSYEKL, per germline. Trimming cost V 3 bases and J 3 bases, with 20 bases left between them. CDR3 length: 17 amino acids.

The TCR was taken from a young woman who had been exposed to COVID-19. The V call is TRBV4-1, the J call TRBJ1-2, with D perhaps matching TRBD1 (6 bases). Input material: PBMCs or T cells enriched from blood (not recorded which). DNA of the CDR3: TGCGCCAGCAGCCAGATCGGACAGCCAAGCCGGCACTATGGCTACACCTTC. This translates into CASSQIGQPSRHYGYTF.